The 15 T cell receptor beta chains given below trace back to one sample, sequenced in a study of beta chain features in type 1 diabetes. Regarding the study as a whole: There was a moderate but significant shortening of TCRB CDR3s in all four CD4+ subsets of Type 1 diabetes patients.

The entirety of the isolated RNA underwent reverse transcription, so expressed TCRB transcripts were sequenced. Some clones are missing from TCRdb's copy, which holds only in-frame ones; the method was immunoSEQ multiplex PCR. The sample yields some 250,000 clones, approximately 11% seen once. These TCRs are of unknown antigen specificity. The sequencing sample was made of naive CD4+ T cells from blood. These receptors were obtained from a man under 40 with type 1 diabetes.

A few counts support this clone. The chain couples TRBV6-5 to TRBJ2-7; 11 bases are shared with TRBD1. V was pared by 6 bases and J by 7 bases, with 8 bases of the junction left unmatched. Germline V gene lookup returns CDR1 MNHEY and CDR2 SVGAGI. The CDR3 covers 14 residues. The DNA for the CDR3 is TGTGCCAGCAGGCGCGGACAGGGGGCAGGAGAGCAGTACTTC. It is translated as CASRRGQGAGEQYF.

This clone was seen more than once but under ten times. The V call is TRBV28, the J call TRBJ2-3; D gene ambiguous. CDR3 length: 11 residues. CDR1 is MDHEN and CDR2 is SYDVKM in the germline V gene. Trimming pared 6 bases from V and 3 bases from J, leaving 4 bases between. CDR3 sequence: CASSPTDTQYF. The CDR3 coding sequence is TGTGCCAGCAGCCCGACAGATACGCAGTATTTT.

The CDR3 DNA reads as TGTGCCAGCAGCCCCCGGATCGGGACTACCGGCACAGATACGCAGTATTTT. Translation: CASSPRIGTTGTDTQYF. The chain is built from TRBV9 and TRBJ2-3; the match to TRBD2 covers 7 bases. Germline V gives CDR1 SGDLS, CDR2 YYNGEE. V shed 4 bases, J shed 1 base, and the junction held 12 bases outside the gene matches. This CDR3 is built from 17 residues.

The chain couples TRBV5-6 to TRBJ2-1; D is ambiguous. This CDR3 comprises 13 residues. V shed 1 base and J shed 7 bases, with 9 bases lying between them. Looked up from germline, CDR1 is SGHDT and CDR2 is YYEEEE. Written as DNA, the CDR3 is TGTGCCAGCAGCTTGAACGACTGGAATGAGCAGTTCTTC. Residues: CASSLNDWNEQFF.

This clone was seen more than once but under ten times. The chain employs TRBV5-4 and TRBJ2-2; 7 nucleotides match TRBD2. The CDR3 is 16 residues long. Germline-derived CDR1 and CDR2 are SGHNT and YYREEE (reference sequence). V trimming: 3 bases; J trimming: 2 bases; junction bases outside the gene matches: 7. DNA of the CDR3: TGTGCCAGCAGCTCCCTGGCGGGGGAAAACACCGGGGAGCTGTTTTTT. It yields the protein CASSSLAGENTGELFF.

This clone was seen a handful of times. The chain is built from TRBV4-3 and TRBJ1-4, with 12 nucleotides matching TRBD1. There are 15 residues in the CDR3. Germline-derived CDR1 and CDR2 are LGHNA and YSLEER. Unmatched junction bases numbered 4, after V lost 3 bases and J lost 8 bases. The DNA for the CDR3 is TGCGCCAGCAGCCAGGGACAGGGGGCAAAGGAAAAACTGTTTTTT. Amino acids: CASSQGQGAKEKLFF.

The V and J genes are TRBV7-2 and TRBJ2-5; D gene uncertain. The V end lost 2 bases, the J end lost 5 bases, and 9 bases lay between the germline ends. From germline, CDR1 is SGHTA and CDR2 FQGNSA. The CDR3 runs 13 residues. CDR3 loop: CASSLLLFETQYF. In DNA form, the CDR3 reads TGTGCCAGCAGCTTACTTCTCTTCGAGACCCAGTACTTC.

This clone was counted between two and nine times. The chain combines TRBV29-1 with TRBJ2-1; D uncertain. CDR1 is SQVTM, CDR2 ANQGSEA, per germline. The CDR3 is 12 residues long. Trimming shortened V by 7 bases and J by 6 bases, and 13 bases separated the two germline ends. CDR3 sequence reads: CSAFPGGNEQFF. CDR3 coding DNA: TGCAGCGCCTTCCCCGGCGGCAATGAGCAGTTCTTC.

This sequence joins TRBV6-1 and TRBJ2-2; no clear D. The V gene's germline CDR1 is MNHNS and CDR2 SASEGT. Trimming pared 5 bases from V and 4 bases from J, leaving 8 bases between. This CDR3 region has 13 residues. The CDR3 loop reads CASSSDTTGELFF. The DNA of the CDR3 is TGTGCCAGCAGTAGTGACACCACCGGGGAGCTGTTTTTT.

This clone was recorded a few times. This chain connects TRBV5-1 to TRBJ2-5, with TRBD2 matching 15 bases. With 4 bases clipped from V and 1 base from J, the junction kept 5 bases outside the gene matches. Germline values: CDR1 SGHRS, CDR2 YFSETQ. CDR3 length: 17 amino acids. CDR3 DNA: TGCGCCAGCAGCGCGGGACTAGCGGGGGGTATCCAAGAGACCCAGTACTTC. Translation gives CASSAGLAGGIQETQYF. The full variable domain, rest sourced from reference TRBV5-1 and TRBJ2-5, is KAGVTQTPRYLIKTRGQQVTLSCSPISGHRSVSWYQQTPGQGLQFLFEYFSETQRNKGNFPGRFSGRQFSNSRSEMNVSTLELGDSALYLCASSAGLAGGIQETQYFGPGTRLLVL.

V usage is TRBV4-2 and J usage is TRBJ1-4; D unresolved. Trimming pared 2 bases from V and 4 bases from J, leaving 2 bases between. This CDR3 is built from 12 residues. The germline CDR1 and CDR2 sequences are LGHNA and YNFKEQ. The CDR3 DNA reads TGTGCCAGCAGCCAACATAATGAAAAACTGTTTTTT. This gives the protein CASSQHNEKLFF.

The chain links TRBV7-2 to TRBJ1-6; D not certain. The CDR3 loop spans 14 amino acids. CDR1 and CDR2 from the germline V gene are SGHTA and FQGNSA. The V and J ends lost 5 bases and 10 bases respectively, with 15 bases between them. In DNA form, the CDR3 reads TGTGCCAGCAGCCCAACCGCGACTGGGTCACCCCTCCACTTT. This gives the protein CASSPTATGSPLHF.

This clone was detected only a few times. In nucleotides, the CDR3 is TGCAGTGCTAGACCTTACAATGAGCAGTTCTTC. Translating it yields CSARPYNEQFF. The genes are TRBV20-1 and TRBJ2-1; no definite D call. Germline CDR1 is DFQATT and CDR2 is SNEGSKA (reference sequence). V dropped 2 bases and J dropped 4 bases, with 3 bases sitting between them. The CDR3 has 11 amino acids.

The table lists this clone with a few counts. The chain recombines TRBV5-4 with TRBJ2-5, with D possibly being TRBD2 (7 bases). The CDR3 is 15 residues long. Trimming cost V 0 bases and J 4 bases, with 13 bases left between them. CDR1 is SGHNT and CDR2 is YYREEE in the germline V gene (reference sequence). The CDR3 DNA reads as TGTGCCAGCAGCTTGGGAGGCGGGGGCGGAGAGACCCAGTACTTC. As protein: CASSLGGGGGETQYF.

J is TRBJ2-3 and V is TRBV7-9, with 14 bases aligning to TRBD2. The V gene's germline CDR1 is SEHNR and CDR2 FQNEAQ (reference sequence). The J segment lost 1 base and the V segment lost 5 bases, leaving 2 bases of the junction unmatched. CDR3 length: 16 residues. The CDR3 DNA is TGTGCCAGCAGCAAGGGACTAGCGGGGGGCACAGATACGCAGTATTTT. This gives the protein CASSKGLAGGTDTQYF.